The rows below give T cell receptor beta chains drawn from one sample of a study of CD8 T cells in ankylosing spondylitis. TCRdb fed the 5' RACE reads into MiXCR, producing one record per CDR3 protein. This sample has more than 300,000 distinct CDR3 sequences, with approximately 8% found just once. The sample comprised blood, either unsorted or a sorted T cell fraction (not recorded which). These receptors all stem from a male donor with ankylosing spondylitis. Each CDR3 is given without its conserved first and last residue.

cdr3_length: 12
v_call: TRBV7-9
cdr3_aa: ASSAQGFAYEQY

cdr3_length: 12
v_call: TRBV2
cdr3_aa: ASSAAGQTDTQY

cdr3_length: 11
v_call: TRBV29-1
cdr3_aa: SVSQGFGQPQH

cdr3_length: 13
v_call: TRBV12-3/TRBV12-4
cdr3_aa: ASSGLSGSTDTQY

cdr3_length: 13
v_call: TRBV5-1
cdr3_aa: ASRATGNPRQPQH

cdr3_length: 11
v_call: TRBV28
cdr3_aa: AYRDSYSVAQH

cdr3_length: 9
v_call: TRBV29-1
cdr3_aa: SVDGGDGAF

cdr3_length: 13
v_call: TRBV9
cdr3_aa: ASSPRIDKINEQF

cdr3_length: 13
v_call: TRBV20-1
cdr3_aa: SAFTGLEGSYEQY

cdr3_length: 13
v_call: TRBV20-1
cdr3_aa: SARTGTSAKETQY

cdr3_length: 11
v_call: TRBV29-1
cdr3_aa: SVARGATDTQY

cdr3_length: 13
v_call: TRBV5-1
cdr3_aa: ASSFTGLSNSPLH

cdr3_length: 9
v_call: TRBV28
cdr3_aa: ASSFFSEQY

cdr3_length: 9
v_call: TRBV20-1
cdr3_aa: SVYHRYGQY

cdr3_length: 14
v_call: TRBV3-1
cdr3_aa: ASSHSRGAGANVLT

cdr3_length: 15
v_call: TRBV6-5
cdr3_aa: ASSYSRWGAANYGYT

cdr3_length: 9
v_call: TRBV20-1
cdr3_aa: SARWGDEQF

cdr3_length: 11
v_call: TRBV20-1
cdr3_aa: SASLQGRSPLH

cdr3_length: 13
v_call: TRBV6-1
cdr3_aa: ASSVSRGSNSPLH

cdr3_length: 12
v_call: TRBV12-3/TRBV12-4
cdr3_aa: ASSFQVGTDTQY

cdr3_length: 12
v_call: TRBV11-2
cdr3_aa: ASSFWESAGELF

cdr3_length: 10
v_call: TRBV20-1
cdr3_aa: SASINTGELF

cdr3_length: 17
v_call: TRBV21-1
cdr3_aa: ASSNRIWECDQQGYEQY

cdr3_length: 13
v_call: TRBV27
cdr3_aa: ASSQGQGESRPQH

cdr3_length: 11
v_call: TRBV12-3/TRBV12-4
cdr3_aa: ASSLFGPGEAF

cdr3_length: 12
v_call: TRBV2
cdr3_aa: ASKGDSSTDTQY

cdr3_length: 11
v_call: TRBV6-2/TRBV6-3
cdr3_aa: ASSFDYLGELF

cdr3_length: 13
v_call: TRBV4-1
cdr3_aa: ASSQENLGPYEQY

cdr3_length: 14
v_call: TRBV5-1
cdr3_aa: ASSLFFAGGSDTQY

cdr3_length: 13
v_call: TRBV9
cdr3_aa: ASSADRTPYNEQF

cdr3_length: 15
v_call: TRBV12-5
cdr3_aa: ASGPQALAGVSGELF

cdr3_length: 11
v_call: TRBV7-2
cdr3_aa: ASSLAWERPQH

cdr3_length: 12
v_call: TRBV20-1
cdr3_aa: SAGSGRAFETQY

cdr3_length: 11
v_call: TRBV29-1
cdr3_aa: SVARTGPYEQY

cdr3_length: 12
v_call: TRBV3-1
cdr3_aa: ASSQTLGTDTQY

cdr3_length: 11
v_call: TRBV20-1
cdr3_aa: SASTGDAGGYT

cdr3_length: 13
v_call: TRBV5-1
cdr3_aa: TSSSRTGDTDTQY

cdr3_length: 12
v_call: TRBV12-3/TRBV12-4
cdr3_aa: ASSSPTTEAEAF

cdr3_length: 12
v_call: TRBV28
cdr3_aa: ASSPGLAGGEQF

cdr3_length: 12
v_call: TRBV20-1
cdr3_aa: SAPRRGCGNTIY

cdr3_length: 13
v_call: TRBV27
cdr3_aa: ASSRTGGSNQPQH

cdr3_length: 9
v_call: TRBV7-6
cdr3_aa: ASSEMDEQY

cdr3_length: 12
v_call: TRBV6-2/TRBV6-3
cdr3_aa: ASSYGAADQPQH

cdr3_length: 16
v_call: TRBV9
cdr3_aa: ASSAEPRTSGGTDTQY

cdr3_length: 14
v_call: TRBV2
cdr3_aa: ASSDLAGRWPGELF

cdr3_length: 16
v_call: TRBV12-3/TRBV12-4
cdr3_aa: ASSLRDRGIVGSYGYT

cdr3_length: 11
v_call: TRBV7-3
cdr3_aa: ASSLTISYEQY

cdr3_length: 14
v_call: TRBV7-2
cdr3_aa: ASSLVRGAYGNTIY

cdr3_length: 12
v_call: TRBV20-1
cdr3_aa: SASPGQGDQPQH

cdr3_length: 13
v_call: TRBV11-3
cdr3_aa: ASSLTGGFRGEQF

cdr3_length: 11
v_call: TRBV25-1
cdr3_aa: ASSGSSTHEQF

cdr3_length: 14
v_call: TRBV7-3
cdr3_aa: ASSSTSGTDYNEQF

cdr3_length: 13
v_call: TRBV20-1
cdr3_aa: SARGTSKVGLEAF

cdr3_length: 15
v_call: TRBV5-1
cdr3_aa: ASSTGGHQGLLNEQY

cdr3_length: 20
v_call: TRBV14
cdr3_aa: ASSQELPQGLAGLLGTDTQY

cdr3_length: 16
v_call: TRBV15
cdr3_aa: ATSRDSRTVYSNQPQH

cdr3_length: 12
v_call: TRBV5-1
cdr3_aa: ASSALVGYYEQY

cdr3_length: 14
v_call: TRBV7-9
cdr3_aa: ASSRRSGKTYNEQF

cdr3_length: 15
v_call: TRBV2
cdr3_aa: ASSEAVVRQDSYEQY